This entry lists 5 T cell receptor beta chains sequenced from one sample in a study of cytomegalovirus exposure and HLA in healthy donors. PCR involved 60 Vbeta and 13 Jbeta primers. Produced via immunoSEQ multiplex PCR; TCRdb's table is partial and in-frame only. The table lists tens of thousands of clones, around 71% of them singletons. Sequenced: PBMCs. The receptors shown here come from a man younger than 40 in good health and CMV-seronegative.

This clone was seen a handful of times. This sequence joins TRBV29-1 and TRBJ2-6; possibly TRBD1 for D (5 bases). Germline values: CDR1 SQVTM, CDR2 ANQGSEA. The ends were cut back, 6 bases at V and 0 bases at J, with 18 bases in the middle. The CDR3 consists of 17 residues. The CDR3 is CSVYNRQPSSGANVLTF. DNA for the CDR3: TGCAGCGTCTATAACCGACAGCCTAGCTCTGGGGCCAACGTCCTGACTTTC.

This sequence joins TRBV7-9 and TRBJ2-2, with 7 bases aligning to TRBD2. There are 18 residues in the CDR3. CDR1 is SEHNR and CDR2 is FQNEAQ in the germline V gene (reference sequence). V shed 3 bases and J 3 bases; nucleotides not matched to a gene: 13. The CDR3 loop reads CASSFLGGGPGDTGELFF. CDR3 nucleotide sequence: TGTGCCAGCAGCTTTCTGGGGGGAGGGCCCGGAGACACCGGGGAGCTGTTTTTT.

The chain combines TRBV30 with TRBJ2-1; 8 bases agree with TRBD2. Per the germline V gene, CDR1 is GTSNPN and CDR2 is SVGIG (reference sequence). The CDR3 is made up of 14 amino acids. V trimming: 5 bases; J trimming: 1 base; junction bases outside the gene matches: 4. The DNA of the CDR3 is TGTGCCTGGCGGATAGCGGGGTCCTACAATGAGCAGTTCTTC. Protein sequence: CAWRIAGSYNEQFF.

The gene calls are TRBV2 and TRBJ2-1; 7 bases line up with TRBD1. Germline V lookup: CDR1 SNHLY, CDR2 FYNNEI. This CDR3 contains 14 residues. The V segment lost 3 bases and the J segment 3 bases; nucleotides outside the gene matches: 2. The CDR3: CASSEGDSYNEQFF. In nucleotides, the CDR3 is TGTGCCAGCAGTGAGGGGGACAGCTACAATGAGCAGTTCTTC.

V is TRBV9 and J is TRBJ2-5; 11 bases match TRBD2. J was trimmed by 5 bases and V by 2 bases; bases with no gene match: 5. Germline V gene data show CDR1 as SGDLS and CDR2 as YYNGEE. This CDR3 has 15 amino acids. The CDR3 DNA reads as TGTGCCAGCAGCGTTAGCGGGGGGGCCGGGGAGACCCAGTACTTC. This codes for CASSVSGGAGETQYF.